Below are 25 T cell receptor beta chains sequenced from a single sample in a study of T cell responses to AZD1222 COVID-19 vaccine. Assay used: immunoSEQ multiplex PCR; TCRdb lists only in-frame clones, some missing. The sample records about 99,000 clones, 80% to 90% being singletons. The material sequenced was peripheral blood, taken on day 0 of AZD1222 vaccination. These receptors all stem from an adult in good health.

The chain joins TRBV5-4 to TRBJ2-1; 14 bases are shared with TRBD2. This CDR3 region has 16 residues. The germline V gene encodes CDR1 SGHNT and CDR2 YYREEE (reference sequence). With 3 bases clipped from V and 6 bases from J, the junction kept 5 bases outside the gene matches. CDR3 region: CASSSLTSGRANEQFF. The CDR3 coding sequence is TGTGCCAGCAGCTCGCTGACTAGCGGGAGGGCCAATGAGCAGTTCTTC.

The rearrangement links TRBV7-2 to TRBJ2-7, with 9 bases aligning to TRBD1. The V segment lost 3 bases and the J segment 4 bases; nucleotides outside the gene matches: 10. Germline V gene lookup returns CDR1 SGHTA and CDR2 FQGNSA. This CDR3 region has 16 residues. CDR3 coding DNA: TGTGCCAGCAGCTTCTTAACCGGGACAGGGAGTTACGAGCAGTACTTC. Translation gives CASSFLTGTGSYEQYF.

This chain joins TRBV3-1 (or the pseudogene TRBV3-2) and TRBJ2-7; D gene uncertain. The CDR3 loop spans 12 amino acids. V was pared by 1 base and J by 10 bases, with 11 bases between. Per the germline V gene, CDR1 is LGHDT and CDR2 is YNNKEL (reference sequence). The CDR3 nucleotides read TGTGCCAGCAGCCAAGGTTTGATTGGACAGTACTTC. This sequence encodes CASSQGLIGQYF.

This chain uses TRBV29-1 with TRBJ2-3; no firm D call. V was cut by 0 bases and J by 1 base, with 17 bases left in between. The CDR3 loop spans 17 amino acids. Per germline, CDR1 SQVTM and CDR2 ANQGSEA. CDR3 in amino acids: CSVEDLPSFEGTDTQYF. Here the CDR3 DNA reads TGCAGCGTTGAAGACCTCCCCTCTTTCGAAGGCACAGATACGCAGTATTTT.

The chain recombines TRBV7-9 with TRBJ1-4; tentative D call: TRBD1 (5 bases). Germline V CDR1 and CDR2: SEHNR, FQNEAQ (reference sequence). The length of the CDR3 is 17 residues. Trimming left V 1 base short and J 8 bases short, with 20 bases between. The CDR3 DNA reads as TGTGCCAGCAGCTTAGGGCGTGTCGGGATCGGGGGAGAAAAACTGTTTTTT. It encodes CASSLGRVGIGGEKLFF. The full variable domain, completed using reference TRBV7-9 and TRBJ1-4, is DTGVSQNPRHKITKRGQNVTFRCDPISEHNRLYWYRQTLGQGPEFLTYFQNEAQLEKSRLLSDRFSAERPKGSFSTLEIQRTEQGDSAMYLCASSLGRVGIGGEKLFFGSGTQLSVL.

This sequence joins TRBV19 and TRBJ1-2, with D possibly being TRBD1 (5 bases). V shed 1 base and J shed 6 bases, with 12 bases lying between them. This CDR3 spans 14 amino acids. CDR1 is LNHDA, CDR2 SQIVND, per germline (reference sequence). This chain's CDR3 is CASSIGGVGDGYTF. Written as DNA, the CDR3 is TGTGCCAGTAGTATAGGGGGCGTAGGGGATGGCTACACCTTC.

This clone occurred a few times. This rearrangement joins TRBV12-3 or TRBV12-4 to TRBJ2-1, with 10 bases matching TRBD1. The ends lost 3 bases at V and 16 bases at J; junction bases unmatched: 6. This CDR3 contains 12 residues. CDR3 in amino acids: CASSFRGQGTFF. In DNA, the CDR3 is TGTGCCAGCAGTTTTAGGGGACAGGGGACATTCTTC.

The rearrangement joins TRBV7-2 to TRBJ1-4; D may be TRBD1 (6 bases). V was clipped by 5 bases and J by 8 bases, with 12 bases between them. Per germline, CDR1 SGHTA and CDR2 FQGNSA. This CDR3 is 13 amino acids long. The DNA for the CDR3 is TGTGCCAGCAGCCTACAGGGTAGGGAAAAACTGTTTTTT. It is translated as CASSLQGREKLFF.

The rearrangement uses TRBV28 and TRBJ1-3; D is unclear. With 2 bases removed from V and 1 base from J, the gap between germline ends came to 9 bases. This CDR3 region has 15 residues. In germline, CDR1 is MDHEN, CDR2 SYDVKM. CDR3 nucleotide sequence: TGTGCCAGCAGTTTACGGCAGGTTTCTGGAAACACCATATATTTT. Translated: CASSLRQVSGNTIYF.

This chain uses TRBV9 with TRBJ1-1; 9 nucleotides match TRBD1. J lost 4 bases, V lost 0 bases, and 7 bases had no gene match. The germline V gene has CDR1 SGDLS and CDR2 YYNGEE. The length of the CDR3 is 16 residues. As DNA, the CDR3 is TGTGCCAGCAGCGTAGGAGTCGGGACAGGGAGCACTGAAGCTTTCTTT. Its protein product is CASSVGVGTGSTEAFF.

The CDR3 loop reads CASSLDALLAGDGNEQFF. DNA for the CDR3: TGTGCCAGCAGCTTAGATGCTCTACTAGCGGGAGATGGCAATGAGCAGTTCTTC. The rearrangement joins TRBV7-8 to TRBJ2-1, with 11 bases lining up with TRBD2. CDR3 length equals 18 residues. V was pared by 1 base and J by 6 bases, with 11 bases of the junction left unmatched. Germline values: CDR1 SGHVS, CDR2 FQNEAQ.

This chain uses TRBV7-3 with TRBJ2-6; D is unresolved. Looked up from germline, CDR1 is SGHTA and CDR2 is FQGTGA. Trimming cost V 0 bases and J 0 bases, with 9 bases left between them. The CDR3 contains 17 residues. The CDR3 spells CASSLTGPDSGANVLTF. The CDR3 nucleotides are TGTGCCAGCAGCTTAACAGGGCCGGACTCTGGGGCCAACGTCCTGACTTTC.

This clone was detected only a few times. The chain employs TRBV7-2 and TRBJ1-1; D perhaps matches TRBD1 (5 bases). The germline CDR1 and CDR2 sequences are SGHTA and FQGNSA. This CDR3 spans 14 amino acids. Trimming took off 6 bases at V and 8 bases at J, with 19 bases between the two ends. The CDR3 sequence is CASSFLIGETEAFF. The CDR3 bases are TGTGCCAGCAGTTTTTTGATAGGGGAAACGGAAGCTTTCTTT. Complete variable domain (other parts from reference TRBV7-2 and TRBJ1-1): GAGVSQSPSNKVTEKGKDVELRCDPISGHTALYWYRQSLGQGLEFLIYFQGNSAPDKSGLPSDRFSAERTGGSVSTLTIQRTQQEDSAVYLCASSFLIGETEAFFGQGTRLTVV.

The rearrangement uses TRBV7-2 and TRBJ2-5; the D gene is possibly TRBD2 (5 bases). The CDR3 contains 14 residues. Germline V lookup: CDR1 SGHTA, CDR2 FQGNSA. V lost 4 bases, J lost 1 base, and 10 bases lay in between. The chain's CDR3 is CASSSGYGQETQYF. CDR3 bases: TGTGCCAGCAGCTCGGGGTACGGCCAAGAGACCCAGTACTTC.

This sequence joins TRBV6-5 and TRBJ2-1; 7 bases align to TRBD1. Germline-derived CDR1 and CDR2 are MNHEY and SVGAGI. This CDR3 contains 14 residues. V lost 6 bases and J lost 2; bases outside the gene matches: 4. The CDR3 sequence: CASRGTETYNEQFF. As DNA, the CDR3 is TGTGCCAGCAGGGGGACAGAGACCTACAATGAGCAGTTCTTC.

The genes are TRBV7-2 and TRBJ2-5; weak D call: TRBD2 (6 bases). The V gene lost 5 bases and the J gene lost 3 bases, with 16 bases spanning the gap. CDR3 length: 15 residues. Germline V gene sequence: CDR1 SGHTA, CDR2 FQGNSA. The chain's CDR3 is CASSPTLGGKETQYF. CDR3 coding DNA: TGTGCCAGCAGCCCGACCTTAGGCGGGAAAGAGACCCAGTACTTC. The full variable domain, its missing parts supplied by reference TRBV7-2 and TRBJ2-5, is GAGVSQSPSNKVTEKGKDVELRCDPISGHTALYWYRQSLGQGLEFLIYFQGNSAPDKSGLPSDRFSAERTGGSVSTLTIQRTQQEDSAVYLCASSPTLGGKETQYFGPGTRLLVL.

The V call is TRBV28, the J call TRBJ1-4; TRBD1 matches 7 bases. CDR3 size: 16 residues. The trim removed 6 bases at V and 2 bases at J, leaving 9 bases unmatched. Germline V gene sequence: CDR1 MDHEN, CDR2 SYDVKM. DNA of the CDR3: TGTGCCAGCAGGCCCCGCAGGGGGGTGACTAATGAAAAACTGTTTTTT. Translating it yields CASRPRRGVTNEKLFF.

The chain couples TRBV7-9 to TRBJ2-5; 10 nucleotides align to TRBD1. Germline V gene sequence: CDR1 SEHNR, CDR2 FQNEAQ (reference sequence). V gave up 1 base and J gave up 5 bases; unmatched junction bases: 4. The CDR3 covers 15 residues. DNA of the CDR3: TGTGCCAGCAGCTTAGAGGGACAGGGGAGGGAGACCCAGTACTTC. This encodes CASSLEGQGRETQYF.

This chain links TRBV10-3 with TRBJ1-1; D ambiguous. The CDR3 loop spans 12 amino acids. V dropped 0 bases and J dropped 4 bases, with 3 bases sitting between them. Looked up from germline, CDR1 is ENHRY and CDR2 is SYGVKD. The CDR3 region has the DNA TGTGCCATCAGTGAGTCATCCACTGAAGCTTTCTTT. Translated: CAISESSTEAFF.

V usage is TRBV6-2 or TRBV6-3 and J usage is TRBJ2-7, with 10 bases fitting TRBD1. CDR1 and CDR2 from the germline V gene are MNHEY and SVGEGT. J lost 3 bases, V lost 8 bases, and 16 bases had no gene match. The CDR3 covers 17 residues. This chain's CDR3 is CASGPYPFGTGDYEQYF. CDR3 DNA sequence: TGTGCCAGCGGCCCATATCCGTTCGGGACAGGGGACTACGAGCAGTACTTC.

The chain has TRBV7-9 and TRBJ1-4, with 8 bases aligning to TRBD1. Losses at the gene ends were 5 bases for V and 8 bases for J; bases not matched to a gene: 4. This CDR3 comprises 13 residues. Per the germline V gene, CDR1 is SEHNR and CDR2 is FQNEAQ (reference sequence). CDR3 sequence: CASSPGQEEKLFF. As DNA, the CDR3 is TGTGCCAGCAGCCCGGGACAGGAAGAAAAACTGTTTTTT.

This clone was seen only once. J is TRBJ2-5 and V is TRBV5-1; 10 bases match TRBD1. Trimming took 1 base from V and 1 from J; bases not matched to a gene: 1. This CDR3 is built from 15 residues. CDR1 and CDR2 from the germline V gene are SGHRS and YFSETQ. The CDR3 sequence: CASSLRDRGQETQYF. The CDR3 nucleotides are TGCGCCAGCAGCTTGCGGGACAGGGGCCAAGAGACCCAGTACTTC.

The chain recombines TRBV6-2 or TRBV6-3 with TRBJ2-7; 7 positions agree with TRBD2. The CDR3 runs to 14 residues. Germline V gene lookup returns CDR1 MNHEY and CDR2 SVGEGT. The junction had 6 bases not matched to a gene; V was cut back by 2 bases and J by 5 bases. The CDR3 region is CASSYTSEVHEQYF. CDR3 DNA sequence: TGTGCCAGCAGTTACACTAGCGAGGTCCACGAGCAGTACTTC.

In its sample, this clone was seen once. The genes are TRBV14 and TRBJ1-1, with D uncertain. This CDR3 comprises 14 residues. V was pared by 2 bases and J by 2 bases, with 9 bases between. Germline V gives CDR1 SGHDN, CDR2 FVKESK. For the CDR3, the DNA is TGTGCCAGCAGCCAATCGAAGATTAACACTGAAGCTTTCTTT. Translation: CASSQSKINTEAFF. Together with reference TRBV14 and TRBJ1-1, the CDR3 gives the full variable domain: EAGVTQFPSHSVIEKGQTVTLRCDPISGHDNLYWYRRVMGKEIKFLLHFVKESKQDESGMPNNRFLAERTGGTYSTLKVQPAELEDSGVYFCASSQSKINTEAFFGQGTRLTVV.

This rearrangement joins TRBV18 to TRBJ1-3; D might be TRBD1 (5 bases). From germline, CDR1 is KGHSH and CDR2 LQKENI. The V end lost 2 bases, the J end lost 0 bases, and 14 bases lay between the germline ends. CDR3 length equals 17 residues. The CDR3, as DNA: TGTGCCAGCTCACCAAGGACAAAGGAGAGCTCTGGAAACACCATATATTTT. Translated: CASSPRTKESSGNTIYF.